Listed here is a single T cell receptor beta chain. This specimen comes from a study of blood T cell repertoires in COVID-19. Germline V gives CDR1 SGHNT, CDR2 YYREEE (reference sequence). The CDR3 totals 15 residues. The trim removed 1 base at V and 1 base at J, leaving 4 bases unmatched. TCRdb's copy holds only in-frame clones and misses some; the assay was immunoSEQ multiplex PCR. The table includes about 480,000 clones, approximately 87% detected once. The TCR was taken from a woman in her forties who had recovered from COVID-19. Source material: PBMCs or T cells enriched from blood (not recorded which). V and J are TRBV5-4 and TRBJ1-1; 7 nucleotides agree with TRBD1. The CDR3 is CASSLSKGANTEAFF. The CDR3 DNA sequence: TGTGCCAGCAGCTTGTCAAAGGGGGCGAACACTGAAGCTTTCTTT.